These 25 T cell receptor beta chains were sequenced from one sample in a study of cytomegalovirus exposure and HLA in healthy donors (dated by TCRdb to between 2016 and 2019). The method was the immunoSEQ multiplex PCR assay. For the multiplex PCR, a mixture combining 60 forward primers for TCR Vbeta segments and 13 reverse primers for TCR Jbeta segments was used. Imported from immuneACCESS, the table was reduced by TCRdb to in-frame sequences with V and J called. These copies leave out some clones; in studies compared against another copy, an unresolved V gene accounts for under half, and the cause of the remainder is not known. This sample's table contains about 38,000 clones. Around 10% of the sample lies in the top ten. Sequenced material: PBMCs. The receptors originated from a man in his forties in good health and CMV-seropositive.

The J gene is TRBJ1-5, the V gene TRBV4-1; 9 bases agree with TRBD1. The CDR3 loop spans 15 amino acids. With V trimmed by 8 bases and J by 3 bases, 8 bases remained unmatched. Germline CDR1 MGHRA, CDR2 YSYEKL. This chain's CDR3 is CASATGTGLNQPQHF. The CDR3 nucleotides read TGCGCCAGCGCCACGGGGACAGGGCTCAATCAGCCCCAGCATTTT.

The chain carries TRBV7-9 and TRBJ2-5; TRBD2 agrees at 15 bases. The CDR3 extends over 17 amino acids. Germline CDR1 reads SEHNR; CDR2 reads FQNEAQ (reference sequence). The V and J ends lost 4 bases and 5 bases, in that order; junction bases with no gene match: 8. CDR3: CASSSLGTSGGRETQYF. CDR3 nucleotide sequence: TGTGCCAGCAGCTCCCTCGGGACTAGCGGGGGGAGGGAGACCCAGTACTTC.

In regard to this clone: A read error may account for a junction end that differs from germline. The gene calls are TRBV29-1 and TRBJ1-3; 9 bases map to TRBD1. The CDR3 length is 11 residues. Germline V lookup: CDR1 SQVTM, CDR2 ANQGSEA. The CDR3 region has the DNA TGCAGCGTTGAAGATCCACAGGGGGCATACTTT. It encodes CSVEDPQGAYF.

The J gene is TRBJ1-5, the V gene TRBV18; 8 bases are a match to TRBD1. Losses at the gene ends were 3 bases for V and 2 bases for J; bases not matched to a gene: 6. Per the germline V gene, CDR1 is KGHSH and CDR2 is LQKENI. The CDR3 has 16 residues. CDR3 sequence reads: CASSPPSTGGNQPQHF. DNA for the CDR3: TGTGCCAGCTCACCTCCTTCGACAGGGGGCAATCAGCCCCAGCATTTT. Filled out from reference TRBV18 and TRBJ1-5, the complete variable domain reads NAGVMQNPRHLVRRRGQEARLRCSPMKGHSHVYWYRQLPEEGLKFMVYLQKENIIDESGMPKERFSAEFPKEGPSILRIQQVVRGDSAAYFCASSPPSTGGNQPQHFGDGTRLSIL.

The CDR3, as DNA: TGTGCCAGTAGTACCGGGAGGGGGATGAGCTACACCTTC. Residues: CASSTGRGMSYTF. The chain links TRBV19 to TRBJ1-2; a weak D match, TRBD1 (6 bases). This CDR3 spans 13 amino acids. V dropped 4 bases and J dropped 9 bases, with 15 bases sitting between them. Germline CDR1 reads LNHDA; CDR2 reads SQIVND (reference sequence).

The rearrangement links TRBV4-1 to TRBJ2-7, with D possibly being TRBD1 (6 bases). CDR1 is MGHRA and CDR2 is YSYEKL in the germline V gene. V lost 2 bases to trimming and J lost 5 bases, with 13 bases between them. The CDR3 extends over 14 amino acids. This CDR3 is CASSQRDTGDEQYF. CDR3 nucleotide sequence: TGCGCCAGCAGCCAACGGGACACCGGGGACGAGCAGTACTTC.

This sequence joins TRBV18 and TRBJ1-2; 8 bases are a match to TRBD1. The ends lost 6 bases at V and 5 bases at J; junction bases unmatched: 5. The CDR3 has 13 residues. Looked up from germline, CDR1 is KGHSH and CDR2 is LQKENI. DNA of the CDR3: TGTGCCAGCTCCCCGACAGGGGAGTATGGCTACACCTTC. It encodes CASSPTGEYGYTF.

A note on this clone: The junction shows a germline mismatch at one end, possibly a read error. This chain uses TRBV29-1 with TRBJ2-5, with D uncertain. Looked up from germline, CDR1 is SQVTM and CDR2 is ANQGSEA. The CDR3 runs to 13 residues. CDR3 bases: TGCAGCGACGCGACTCCTCACCAGGAGACCCAGTACTTC. Protein product: CSDATPHQETQYF.

V and J are TRBV9 and TRBJ2-2; 12 nucleotides align to TRBD2. Trimming at V came to 0 bases and at J to 7 bases, leaving 4 bases not matched to a gene. Per the germline V gene, CDR1 is SGDLS and CDR2 is YYNGEE. This CDR3 spans 16 amino acids. In DNA form, the CDR3 reads TGTGCCAGCAGCGTAGAGCTAGCGGGAGGGGACGGGGAGCTGTTTTTT. This encodes CASSVELAGGDGELFF. Supplemented by reference TRBV9 and TRBJ2-2, the full variable domain reads DSGVTQTPKHLITATGQRVTLRCSPRSGDLSVYWYQQSLDQGLQFLIQYYNGEERAKGNILERFSAQQFPDLHSELNLSSLELGDSALYFCASSVELAGGDGELFFGEGSRLTVL.

V and J are TRBV19 and TRBJ1-1; no definite D call. V was clipped by 3 bases and J by 6 bases, with 5 bases between them. CDR3 length: 11 amino acids. Germline CDR1 reads LNHDA; CDR2 reads SQIVND (reference sequence). The chain's CDR3 is CASSIVSEAFF. In nucleotides, the CDR3 is TGTGCCAGTAGTATCGTTTCTGAAGCTTTCTTT.

The chain has TRBV6-5 and TRBJ1-4; TRBD1 matches 7 bases. Germline assignment: CDR1 MNHEY and CDR2 SVGAGI. The CDR3 spans 14 residues. J gave up 8 bases and V 10 bases, and 13 bases lay outside the gene matches. The CDR3 nucleotides are TGTGCCACCGTATCGGGGACAGCAAAAGAAAAACTGTTTTTT. This sequence encodes CATVSGTAKEKLFF.

V and J are TRBV11-3 and TRBJ2-2; 13 nucleotides match TRBD2. CDR3 length: 19 amino acids. V gave up 3 bases and J gave up 0 bases; unmatched junction bases: 7. Germline V gene data show CDR1 as SGHNT and CDR2 as YENEEA. In nucleotides, the CDR3 is TGTGCCAGCAGCTTCCTGGGACTAGCGGGGAGAGCGAACACCGGGGAGCTGTTTTTT. It encodes CASSFLGLAGRANTGELFF. The whole variable domain, filled in from reference TRBV11-3 and TRBJ2-2, reads EAGVVQSPRYKIIEKKQPVAFWCNPISGHNTLYWYLQNLGQGPELLIRYENEEAVDDSQLPKDRFSAERLKGVDSTLKIQPAELGDSAVYLCASSFLGLAGRANTGELFFGEGSRLTVL.

The rearrangement joins TRBV19 to TRBJ2-7; 12 nucleotides match TRBD2. The ends lost 1 base at V and 7 bases at J; junction bases unmatched: 11. The CDR3 has 17 residues. Germline V gene sequence: CDR1 LNHDA, CDR2 SQIVND (reference sequence). The CDR3 DNA reads TGTGCCAGTAGTATAGCCCCCTGGACTAGCGGGGCCCAGGAGCAGTACTTC. Translated, it gives CASSIAPWTSGAQEQYF.

This chain connects TRBV25-1 to TRBJ2-1; 12 bases are shared with TRBD1. The V segment lost 3 bases and the J segment 9 bases; nucleotides outside the gene matches: 9. The CDR3 is 16 residues long. In germline, CDR1 is MGHDK, CDR2 SYGVNS. CDR3 nucleotide sequence: TGTGCCAGCAGTGATAGGGACAGGGGGCGACTTGGTGAGCAGTTCTTC. It is translated as CASSDRDRGRLGEQFF.

This CDR3 reads CASSPGRVEAFF. For the CDR3, the DNA is TGTGCCAGCAGCCCGGGGAGGGTTGAAGCTTTCTTT. J is TRBJ1-1 and V is TRBV7-2, with unresolved D. V lost 5 bases and J 7 bases, leaving 11 bases between the germline ends. The germline V gene encodes CDR1 SGHTA and CDR2 FQGNSA. The CDR3 has 12 amino acids.

The chain combines TRBV11-1 with TRBJ2-5, with TRBD2 matching over 8 bases. CDR1 is SGHAT and CDR2 is FQDESV in the germline V gene (reference sequence). The CDR3 loop spans 16 amino acids. J lost 4 bases, V lost 5 bases, and 12 bases had no gene match. DNA for the CDR3: TGTGCCAGCAGCGCCCGGTCCGGGGGGGTAGTAGAGACCCAGTACTTC. Protein: CASSARSGGVVETQYF.

Comment on this clone: One end of the junction fails to match germline, which may point to a read error. This rearrangement joins TRBV4-2 to TRBJ2-1; 12 positions agree with TRBD2. In germline, CDR1 is LGHNA, CDR2 YNFKEQ. The CDR3 extends over 15 amino acids. In nucleotides, the CDR3 is TGTGCCGGCAGCCAAGCATCGACTAGCGGGAGTGAGCAGTTCTTC. This codes for CAGSQASTSGSEQFF.

This rearrangement joins TRBV6-1 to TRBJ2-1, with TRBD1 matching 7 bases. J lost 6 bases, V lost 11 bases, and 13 bases had no gene match. Germline CDR1 is MNHNS and CDR2 is SASEGT. The CDR3 extends over 14 amino acids. The CDR3 bases are TGTGCCGCTCGGGAAGGGACAGCTTCCAATGAGCAGTTCTTC. Its protein product is CAAREGTASNEQFF.

CDR3 amino acids: CASSELGRGTTGELFF. In DNA form, the CDR3 reads TGTGCCAGTAGTGAATTAGGCAGGGGTACCACCGGGGAGCTGTTTTTT. The genes are TRBV19 and TRBJ2-2; tentative D call: TRBD1 (6 bases). Germline assignment: CDR1 LNHDA and CDR2 SQIVND (reference sequence). V was cut by 5 bases and J by 4 bases, with 17 bases left in between. The CDR3 is made up of 16 amino acids.

This chain links TRBV29-1 with TRBJ2-5, with D possibly being TRBD2 (6 bases). The CDR3 is 13 residues long. The germline gives CDR1 SQVTM, CDR2 ANQGSEA. Deletions cut 7 bases from V and 11 bases from J, with 23 bases between. CDR3: CSASRDSLDQQYF. The CDR3 region has the DNA TGCAGCGCGAGCCGGGACTCCCTTGATCAGCAGTACTTC.

The CDR3: CASSPEAGGLGNEQFF. CDR3 in DNA: TGTGCCAGCTCCCCCGAAGCGGGAGGACTTGGCAATGAGCAGTTCTTC. This chain connects TRBV18 to TRBJ2-1; 9 bases are shared with TRBD2. The V gene's germline CDR1 is KGHSH and CDR2 LQKENI. With 6 bases clipped from V and 6 bases from J, the junction kept 12 bases outside the gene matches. The CDR3 extends over 16 amino acids.

As regards this clone: The sample has other DNA sequences that encode this CDR3 too. V gene TRBV5-4 combines with J gene TRBJ2-7; D perhaps matches TRBD2 (5 bases). V lost 0 bases, J lost 0 bases, and 7 bases lay in between. Germline CDR1 is SGHNT and CDR2 is YYREEE (reference sequence). This CDR3 has 14 amino acids. The CDR3 DNA reads as TGTGCCAGCAGCTTGGACCGGGGCTCCTACGAGCAGTACTTC. Translation: CASSLDRGSYEQYF.

The chain couples TRBV28 to TRBJ1-5; D uncertain. The CDR3 totals 16 residues. Germline lookup yields CDR1 MDHEN and CDR2 SYDVKM. Trimming took 3 bases from V and 6 from J, leaving 18 bases between them. The CDR3 loop is CASSLGGIPTGQPQHF. DNA for the CDR3: TGTGCCAGCAGTTTGGGAGGAATCCCCACGGGTCAGCCCCAGCATTTT. Variable domain in full (rest from reference TRBV28 and TRBJ1-5): DVKVTQSSRYLVKRTGEKVFLECVQDMDHENMFWYRQDPGLGLRLIYFSYDVKMKEKGDIPEGYSVSREKKERFSLILESASTNQTSMYLCASSLGGIPTGQPQHFGDGTRLSIL.

V and J are TRBV6-5 and TRBJ2-2; 12 bases match TRBD2. This CDR3 spans 15 amino acids. The germline CDR1 and CDR2 sequences are MNHEY and SVGAGI. V shed 6 bases, J shed 6 bases, and the junction held 5 bases outside the gene matches. The DNA for the CDR3 is TGTGCCAGCAGCCCCTCTAGCGGGAGGGCCGGGGAGCTGTTTTTT. This codes for CASSPSSGRAGELFF.

This chain connects TRBV6-6 to TRBJ2-2, with D unclear. Between the trimmed V and J ends, which lost 6 bases and 7 bases, there was a span of 18 bases. The CDR3 spans 15 residues. Germline assignment: CDR1 MNHNY and CDR2 SVGAGI (reference sequence). The CDR3 DNA reads as TGTGCCAGCAGCCCAACCTACCGGGTGGACGGGGAGCTGTTTTTT. It encodes CASSPTYRVDGELFF.